A single sample is the source of the 25 T cell receptor beta chains below, sequenced in a study of T cells in Graves' hyperthyroidism and ophthalmopathy. Amplified regions were TCR beta CDR3 sequences from RNA transcripts. The TCR CDR3 was amplified in a first-round RT-PCR using the HTBI primer set. TCRdb called the multiplex PCR reads again in MiXCR, with one record for every CDR3 protein. The table has roughly 380,000 distinct CDR3 sequences, around an eighth seen once; the top ten hold roughly 20%. Sequenced sample: blood. The receptors shown here come from a man in his thirties or forties with Graves' hyperthyroidism that later progressed to Graves' ophthalmopathy.

This clonotype came up a few times. V usage is TRBV7-9 and J usage is TRBJ2-2; D not resolved. Trimming cost V 2 bases and J 2 bases, with 9 bases left between them. The CDR3 extends over 15 amino acids. Per the germline V gene, CDR1 is SEHNR and CDR2 is FQNEAQ (reference sequence). CDR3 DNA: TGTGCCAGCAGCTTAAACCCAGATAACACCGGGGAGCTGTTTTTT. This encodes CASSLNPDNTGELFF.

This clonotype was seen at least ten times. V gene TRBV11-3 combines with J gene TRBJ2-3, with D maybe TRBD2 (6 bases). Trimming pared 1 base from V and 3 bases from J, leaving 11 bases between. CDR3 length: 15 residues. Germline-derived CDR1 and CDR2 are SGHNT and YENEEA. The CDR3, as DNA: TGTGCCAGCAGCTTAGGTACGGGGGTGACAGATACGCAGTATTTT. This translates into CASSLGTGVTDTQYF. Filled out from reference TRBV11-3 and TRBJ2-3, the complete variable domain reads EAGVVQSPRYKIIEKKQPVAFWCNPISGHNTLYWYLQNLGQGPELLIRYENEEAVDDSQLPKDRFSAERLKGVDSTLKIQPAELGDSAVYLCASSLGTGVTDTQYFGPGTRLTVL.

This clonotype was picked up a small number of times. A read error may produce the germline difference seen at one junction end. The chain employs TRBV30 and TRBJ1-6, with 8 bases lining up with TRBD1. Per the germline V gene, CDR1 is GTSNPN and CDR2 is SVGIG (reference sequence). CDR3 length: 13 amino acids. CDR3 residues: CVWNPGQAGTLHF. The CDR3, as DNA: TGTGTCTGGAACCCGGGACAGGCCGGAACCCTCCACTTT. Filled out from reference TRBV30 and TRBJ1-6, the complete variable domain reads SQTIHQWPATLVQPVGSPLSLECTVEGTSNPNLYWYRQAAGRGLQLLFYSVGIGQISSEVPQNLSASRPQDRQFILSSKKLLLSDSGFYLCVWNPGQAGTLHFGNGTRLTVT.

This clonotype was seen a few times. This chain joins TRBV6-1 and TRBJ1-2, with D hard to call. The CDR3 has 15 amino acids. Trimming pared 6 bases from V and 4 bases from J, leaving 18 bases between. Germline V gene sequence: CDR1 MNHNS, CDR2 SASEGT. The CDR3 protein is CASSQQTAFSYGYTF. CDR3 nucleotides: TGTGCCAGCAGCCAACAGACGGCGTTCTCCTATGGCTACACCTTC.

This clonotype was recorded many times. The rearrangement joins TRBV5-1 to TRBJ2-1, with TRBD1 matching 10 bases. CDR3 length equals 14 residues. The germline CDR1 and CDR2 sequences are SGHRS and YFSETQ. After removal of 7 bases from V and 7 bases from J, the junction contained 8 bases not matched to a gene. The CDR3 nucleotides read TGCGCCAGCGGCCGAGGACAGGGGGTGAATGAGCAGTTCTTC. As protein: CASGRGQGVNEQFF.

This clonotype was seen a few times. The J gene is TRBJ1-6, the V gene TRBV9; possibly TRBD1 for D (5 bases). Germline assignment: CDR1 SGDLS and CDR2 YYNGEE. Deletions cut 0 bases from V and 5 bases from J, with 6 bases between. The CDR3 loop spans 14 amino acids. The CDR3 spells CASSVAGNNSPLHF. CDR3 sequence (DNA): TGTGCCAGCAGCGTAGCAGGGAATAATTCACCCCTCCACTTT.

In this sample, this clonotype turned up a few times. V usage is TRBV7-2 and J usage is TRBJ1-3; perhaps TRBD1 as D (6 bases). Trimming cost V 5 bases and J 9 bases, with 14 bases left between them. Germline values: CDR1 SGHTA, CDR2 FQGNSA. The CDR3 has 13 residues. The DNA of the CDR3 is TGTGCCAGCAGCCTCTACAGGGTTAGCACCATATATTTT. Encoded protein: CASSLYRVSTIYF.

The chain recombines TRBV14 with TRBJ1-5; 11 nucleotides align to TRBD1. Germline values: CDR1 SGHDN, CDR2 FVKESK. This CDR3 has 19 amino acids. J gave up 1 base and V 1 base, and 9 bases lay outside the gene matches. In nucleotides, the CDR3 is TGTGCCAGCAGCCAAGTATACGGACAGGGGGCTTTCAGCAATCAGCCCCAGCATTTT. Its translation: CASSQVYGQGAFSNQPQHF.

This rearrangement joins TRBV30 to TRBJ2-3, with 8 bases identical to TRBD2. The germline V gene has CDR1 GTSNPN and CDR2 SVGIG (reference sequence). CDR3 length equals 14 residues. The trim removed 4 bases at V and 3 bases at J, leaving 6 bases unmatched. In DNA form, the CDR3 reads TGTGCCTGGATTGCGGCGGGAGGAACAGATACGCAGTATTTT. The encoded protein is CAWIAAGGTDTQYF.

This clonotype appeared a few times. This may come from a read error, since a much larger clone is one base off. The V gene is TRBV27, the J gene TRBJ1-1; 10 bases are a match to TRBD1. The germline V gene encodes CDR1 MNHEY and CDR2 SMNVEV (reference sequence). The CDR3 has 16 residues. The CDR3 loop reads CASSLTGGSMNTEASF. The CDR3 coding sequence is TGTGCCAGCAGTTTGACAGGGGGCAGTATGAACACTGAAGCTTCCTTT.

In this sample, this clonotype turned up many times. J is TRBJ2-7 and V is TRBV27; D remains unclear. The CDR3 sequence is 13 residues long. Between the trimmed V and J ends, which lost 5 bases and 4 bases, there was a span of 12 bases. The germline V gene encodes CDR1 MNHEY and CDR2 SMNVEV (reference sequence). The CDR3: CASSPGPPYEQYF. The CDR3, as DNA: TGTGCCAGCAGTCCCGGACCGCCGTACGAGCAGTACTTC.

The CDR3 region has the DNA TGCGCCAGCAGCTTTCAGGGGGCGGGTGAAGGCTACACCTTC. Amino acids: CASSFQGAGEGYTF. The gene calls are TRBV5-1 and TRBJ1-2; 8 nucleotides match TRBD1. The CDR3 spans 14 residues. CDR1 SGHRS and CDR2 YFSETQ come from the germline V gene. V trimming: 2 bases; J trimming: 8 bases; junction bases outside the gene matches: 8.

Notes on this clonotype: This may be a read error, as it is one base from a much larger clone. The rearrangement joins TRBV20-1 to TRBJ2-6; either TRBD1 or TRBD2 may fit D (5 bases each). The germline gives CDR1 DFQATT, CDR2 SNEGSKA (reference sequence). CDR3 length: 14 amino acids. The CDR3 protein is CSASGISGANVLSF. The DNA for the CDR3 is TGCAGTGCGTCCGGGATCTCTGGGGCCAACGTCCTGAGTTTC.

About this clonotype itself: A clone one base away is much larger, so this may be a read error. This chain joins TRBV7-8 and TRBJ1-5; 7 positions match TRBD1. Germline trimming cut 5 bases from V and 7 bases from J; bases unmatched to any gene: 17. Germline values: CDR1 SGHVS, CDR2 FQNEAQ. CDR3 length equals 17 residues. This chain's CDR3 is CASSRTGHWIGVQPQHF. CDR3 in DNA: TGTGCCAGCAGCCGGACAGGCCATTGGATTGGGGTCCAGCCCCAGCATTTT. The complete variable domain, with remaining parts taken from reference TRBV7-8 and TRBJ1-5, reads GAGVSQSPRYKVAKRGQDVALRCDPISGHVSLFWYQQALGQGPEFLTYFQNEAQLDKSGLPSDRFFAERPEGSVSTLKIQRTQQEDSAVYLCASSRTGHWIGVQPQHFGDGTRLSIL.

The rearrangement uses TRBV7-9 and TRBJ1-2; TRBD1 might be the D (6 bases). CDR3 length: 16 residues. Germline V gene data show CDR1 as SEHNR and CDR2 as FQNEAQ (reference sequence). The V gene lost 5 bases and the J gene lost 0 bases, with 16 bases spanning the gap. The CDR3 DNA sequence: TGTGCCAGCAGCCATGGACAGATTACTACTAACTATGGCTACACCTTC. Translated, it gives CASSHGQITTNYGYTF. The entire variable domain, with the rest obtained from reference TRBV7-9 and TRBJ1-2, is as follows: DTGVSQNPRHKITKRGQNVTFRCDPISEHNRLYWYRQTLGQGPEFLTYFQNEAQLEKSRLLSDRFSAERPKGSFSTLEIQRTEQGDSAMYLCASSHGQITTNYGYTFGSGTRLTVV.

The table lists this clonotype with many counts. V usage is TRBV11-2 and J usage is TRBJ1-4; D call uncertain. Germline assignment: CDR1 SGHAT and CDR2 FQNNGV. Trimming pared 4 bases from V and 0 bases from J, leaving 6 bases between. CDR3 length equals 14 residues. CDR3 sequence: CASSWGATNEKLFF. The CDR3 DNA sequence: TGTGCCAGCAGCTGGGGAGCAACTAATGAAAAACTGTTTTTT. Complete variable domain (other parts from reference TRBV11-2 and TRBJ1-4): EAGVAQSPRYKIIEKRQSVAFWCNPISGHATLYWYQQILGQGPKLLIQFQNNGVVDDSQLPKDRFSAERLKGVDSTLKIQPAKLEDSAVYLCASSWGATNEKLFFGSGTQLSVL.

This chain joins TRBV25-1 and TRBJ2-7, with unresolved D. CDR1 and CDR2 from the germline V gene are MGHDK and SYGVNS. The V end was cut by 3 bases, the J end by 4 bases, with 10 bases between. The CDR3 runs 13 residues. The CDR3 sequence is CASSDGLGYEQYF. The CDR3 DNA sequence: TGTGCCAGCAGTGACGGGTTGGGGTACGAGCAGTACTTC.

This clonotype was recorded many times. The V and J genes are TRBV6-1 and TRBJ1-5; the match to TRBD1 covers 8 bases. V dropped 5 bases and J dropped 5; count of bases not matched to a gene: 11. This CDR3 has 16 amino acids. The germline V gene has CDR1 MNHNS and CDR2 SASEGT. CDR3 amino acids: CASSSTAQGGYQPQHF. The CDR3 nucleotides are TGTGCCAGCAGTTCCACGGCACAGGGGGGATATCAGCCCCAGCATTTT.

This clonotype showed up many times. The rearrangement uses TRBV27 and TRBJ1-6; unclear D gene. The length of the CDR3 is 13 residues. CDR1 is MNHEY, CDR2 SMNVEV, per germline (reference sequence). The V and J ends lost 5 bases and 9 bases respectively, with 11 bases between them. This CDR3 reads CASSTRRASPLHF. The CDR3 DNA follows: TGTGCCAGCAGTACTCGACGGGCTTCACCCCTCCACTTT.

The table lists this clonotype with a few counts. The V and J genes are TRBV13 and TRBJ2-1, with D tentatively TRBD1 (6 bases). V lost 3 bases to trimming and J lost 4 bases, with 13 bases between them. The CDR3 extends over 15 amino acids. Germline CDR1 and CDR2: PRHDT and FYEKMQ (reference sequence). The CDR3 loop is CASSFRGTEYNEQFF. CDR3 nucleotides: TGTGCCAGCAGCTTTAGGGGGACCGAGTACAATGAGCAGTTCTTC.

This clonotype came up a few times. The chain employs TRBV5-4 and TRBJ2-3; 8 bases agree with TRBD2. CDR1 and CDR2 (germline): SGHNT, YYREEE (reference sequence). Germline trimming cut 5 bases from V and 0 bases from J; bases unmatched to any gene: 5. The CDR3 is 15 amino acids. CDR3 nucleotide sequence: TGTGCCAGCAGTCAGCGGGAGACTAGCACAGATACGCAGTATTTT. This sequence encodes CASSQRETSTDTQYF.

This clonotype was picked up a small number of times. The chain employs TRBV5-6 and TRBJ1-5, with D perhaps TRBD1 (6 bases). CDR1 SGHDT and CDR2 YYEEEE come from the germline V gene. This CDR3 has 16 amino acids. With 1 base removed from V and 5 bases from J, the gap between germline ends came to 16 bases. The CDR3 DNA reads TGTGCCAGCAGCTTGTACCGGGGGGCGGCCGATCAGCCCCAGCATTTT. Translating gives CASSLYRGAADQPQHF.

This chain connects TRBV3-1 to TRBJ1-4, with D possibly TRBD1 on 6 matching bases. CDR3 length equals 15 residues. CDR1 is LGHDT, CDR2 YNNKEL, per germline (reference sequence). Trimming left V 0 bases short and J 4 bases short, with 9 bases between. CDR3 protein: CASSQDRGFNEKLFF. The CDR3 DNA reads as TGTGCCAGCAGCCAAGACAGGGGTTTTAATGAAAAACTGTTTTTT.

This clonotype was picked up a small number of times. The V gene is TRBV7-2, the J gene TRBJ2-5; D call uncertain. Trimming pared 3 bases from V and 8 bases from J, leaving 13 bases between. CDR1 and CDR2 from the germline V gene are SGHTA and FQGNSA. The CDR3 has 13 residues. The CDR3 protein is CASSFLDPGTQYF. CDR3 nucleotide sequence: TGTGCCAGCAGCTTCCTCGACCCCGGCACCCAGTACTTC.

This clonotype was counted ten times or more. This chain connects TRBV7-9 to TRBJ2-3; D gene ambiguous. The ends were cut back, 5 bases at V and 5 bases at J, with 17 bases in the middle. The CDR3 runs 15 residues. Germline V lookup: CDR1 SEHNR, CDR2 FQNEAQ (reference sequence). The CDR3: CASSNLQALGDTQYF. Here the CDR3 DNA reads TGTGCCAGCAGCAATCTCCAGGCCCTCGGAGATACGCAGTATTTT.